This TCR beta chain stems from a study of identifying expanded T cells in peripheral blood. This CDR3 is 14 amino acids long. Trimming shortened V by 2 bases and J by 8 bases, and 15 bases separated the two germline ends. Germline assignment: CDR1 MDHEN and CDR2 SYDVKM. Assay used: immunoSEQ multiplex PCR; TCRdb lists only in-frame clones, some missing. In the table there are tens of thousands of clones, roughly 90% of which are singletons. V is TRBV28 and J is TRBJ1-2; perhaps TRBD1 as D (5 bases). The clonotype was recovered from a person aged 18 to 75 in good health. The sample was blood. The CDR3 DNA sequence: TGTGCCAGCAGTTTAATGGTCGGGGGTGGGGGCTACACCTTC. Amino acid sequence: CASSLMVGGGGYTF.